This T cell receptor (beta chain) originates from a study of control samples from healthy donors and cancer patients. CDR1 SGHAT and CDR2 FQNNGV come from the germline V gene. Trimming cost V 1 base and J 2 bases, with 17 bases left between them. This CDR3 contains 17 residues. Libraries were prepared by immunoSEQ multiplex PCR; TCRdb keeps only in-frame clonotypes and omits some of them. The table lists around 83,000 clones, over 85% of them singletons, with roughly 1.3% in the top ten. V is TRBV11-2 and J is TRBJ1-2; TRBD1 is a possible D gene (5 bases). The source material was PBMCs. The TCR originated in a woman aged 40 to 50 with lung cancer. The CDR3 here is CASSLVPLQDTNYGYTF. The CDR3 DNA follows: TGTGCCAGCAGCTTAGTTCCCCTACAGGACACGAACTATGGCTACACCTTC.